The following is a T cell receptor (beta chain) sequence with its context. Nobody among the patients had been given any treatment before thyroid surgery. Per the authors' pipeline: Clinicopathological groups of papillary thyroid cancer showed CDR3 differences that were used to build a distant-metastasis classifier. TCRdb redid the clone calls on the PCR reads using MiXCR. These V and J calls rely on TCRdb rather than the paper's analysis. The sample contains about 30,000 clones, almost 30% of which appear only once. Germline CDR1 is SGHRS and CDR2 is YFSETQ. The junction had 16 bases not matched to a gene; V was cut back by 4 bases and J by 4 bases. This CDR3 contains 17 residues. The source of the sample is a study of metastatic and nonmetastatic thyroid tumors. Study-wide background: Comparative analysis of repertoires was undertaken across blood and tumor or nodule tissue obtained from malignant and benign thyroid patients.

The TCR comes from a female donor with papillary thyroid cancer or a benign thyroid nodule (not recorded which). Some clones in this sample may be carry-over from other donors' samples. The genes are TRBV5-1 and TRBJ1-2; 7 nucleotides line up with TRBD1. Material: blood. As DNA, the CDR3 is TGCGCCAGCAGCCCAAGCGACTTCACAGGGGATGGCTATGGCTACACCTTC. Amino acids: CASSPSDFTGDGYGYTF.